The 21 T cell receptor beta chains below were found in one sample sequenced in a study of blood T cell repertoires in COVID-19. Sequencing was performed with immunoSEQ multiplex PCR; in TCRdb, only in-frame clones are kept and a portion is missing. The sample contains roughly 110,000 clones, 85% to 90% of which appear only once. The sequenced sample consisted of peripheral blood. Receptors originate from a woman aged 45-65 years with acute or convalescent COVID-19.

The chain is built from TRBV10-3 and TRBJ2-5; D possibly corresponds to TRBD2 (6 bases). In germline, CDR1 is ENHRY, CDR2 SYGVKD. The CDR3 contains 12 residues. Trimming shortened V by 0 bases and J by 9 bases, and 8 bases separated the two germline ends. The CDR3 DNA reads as TGTGCCATCAGTGAGTCGACTAGTGCCCAGTACTTC. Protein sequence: CAISESTSAQYF.

The CDR3 DNA is TGCGCCAGCAGCCAAGGGACAGGGGATATGAACACTGAAGCTTTCTTT. The encoded protein is CASSQGTGDMNTEAFF. The chain links TRBV4-3 to TRBJ1-1; 9 nucleotides agree with TRBD1. Trimming cost V 1 base and J 0 bases; bases outside gene matches: 3. The CDR3 totals 16 residues. Per the germline V gene, CDR1 is LGHNA and CDR2 is YSLEER.

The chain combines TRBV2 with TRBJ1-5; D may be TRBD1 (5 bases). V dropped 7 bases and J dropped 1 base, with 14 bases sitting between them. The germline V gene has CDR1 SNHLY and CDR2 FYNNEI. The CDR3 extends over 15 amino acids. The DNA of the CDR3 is TGTGCCAGCACCATTGGTCCAGGGAGCAATCAGCCCCAGCATTTT. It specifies CASTIGPGSNQPQHF.

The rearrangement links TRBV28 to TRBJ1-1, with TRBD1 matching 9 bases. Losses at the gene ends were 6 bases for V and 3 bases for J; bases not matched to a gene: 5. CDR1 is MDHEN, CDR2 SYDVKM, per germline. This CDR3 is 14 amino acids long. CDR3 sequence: CASRLTGGYTEAFF. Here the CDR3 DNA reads TGTGCCAGCAGGTTGACAGGGGGGTACACTGAAGCTTTCTTT.

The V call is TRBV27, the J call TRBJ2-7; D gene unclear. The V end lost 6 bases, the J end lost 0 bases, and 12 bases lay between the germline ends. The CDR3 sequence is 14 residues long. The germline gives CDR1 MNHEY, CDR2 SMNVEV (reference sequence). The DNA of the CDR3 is TGTGCCAGCAGGCCCGACTCCCTCTCCTACGAGCAGTACTTC. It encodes CASRPDSLSYEQYF.

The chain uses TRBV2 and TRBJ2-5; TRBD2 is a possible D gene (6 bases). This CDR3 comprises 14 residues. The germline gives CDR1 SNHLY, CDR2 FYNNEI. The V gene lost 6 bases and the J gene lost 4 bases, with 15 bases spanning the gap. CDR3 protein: CASRDLGGRETQYF. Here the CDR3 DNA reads TGTGCCAGCAGGGACCTCGGGGGTAGAGAGACCCAGTACTTC.

Here the CDR3 reads CARGGGQSNQPQHF. The CDR3 DNA sequence: TGTGCCCGGGGAGGAGGCCAGAGCAATCAGCCCCAGCATTTT. This chain connects TRBV28 to TRBJ1-5, with D uncertain. Germline V gives CDR1 MDHEN, CDR2 SYDVKM. With 11 bases removed from V and 1 base from J, the gap between germline ends came to 15 bases. The CDR3 loop spans 14 amino acids.

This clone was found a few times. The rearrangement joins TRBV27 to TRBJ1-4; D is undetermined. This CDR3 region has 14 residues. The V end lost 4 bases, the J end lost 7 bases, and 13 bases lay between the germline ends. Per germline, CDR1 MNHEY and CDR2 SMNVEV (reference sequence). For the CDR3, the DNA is TGTGCCAGCAGTTCCCGGGGTTCGCGTGAAAAACTGTTTTTT. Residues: CASSSRGSREKLFF.

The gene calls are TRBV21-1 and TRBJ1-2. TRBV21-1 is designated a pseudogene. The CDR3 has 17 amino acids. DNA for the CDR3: TGTGCCAGCAGCTTCCAAGGGAGGGCAGGGGCTAACTATGGCTACACCTTC. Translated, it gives CASSFQGRAGANYGYTF.

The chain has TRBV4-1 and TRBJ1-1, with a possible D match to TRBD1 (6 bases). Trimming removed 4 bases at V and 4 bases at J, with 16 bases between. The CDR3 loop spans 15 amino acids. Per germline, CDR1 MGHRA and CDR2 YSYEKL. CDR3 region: CASSPLGGASTEAFF. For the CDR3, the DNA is TGCGCCAGCAGCCCGCTTGGGGGGGCATCCACTGAAGCTTTCTTT.

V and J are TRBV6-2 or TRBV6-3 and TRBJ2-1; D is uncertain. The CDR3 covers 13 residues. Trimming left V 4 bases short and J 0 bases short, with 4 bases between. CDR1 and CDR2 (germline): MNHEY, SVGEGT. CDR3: CASSFSSYNEQFF. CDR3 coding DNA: TGTGCCAGCAGTTTCAGCTCCTACAATGAGCAGTTCTTC.

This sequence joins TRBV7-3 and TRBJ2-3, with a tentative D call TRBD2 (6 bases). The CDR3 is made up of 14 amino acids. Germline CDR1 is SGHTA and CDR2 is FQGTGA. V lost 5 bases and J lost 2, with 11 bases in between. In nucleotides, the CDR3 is TGTGCCAGCAGCCATAGCGGAAACACAGATACGCAGTATTTT. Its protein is CASSHSGNTDTQYF.

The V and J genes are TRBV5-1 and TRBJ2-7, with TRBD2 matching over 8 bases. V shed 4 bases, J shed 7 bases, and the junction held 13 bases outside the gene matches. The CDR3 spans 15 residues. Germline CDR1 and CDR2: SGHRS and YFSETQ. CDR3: CASSANGGAPEEQYF. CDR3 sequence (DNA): TGCGCCAGCAGCGCTAACGGGGGGGCCCCGGAAGAGCAGTACTTC. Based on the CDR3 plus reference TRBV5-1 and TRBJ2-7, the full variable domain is KAGVTQTPRYLIKTRGQQVTLSCSPISGHRSVSWYQQTPGQGLQFLFEYFSETQRNKGNFPGRFSGRQFSNSRSEMNVSTLELGDSALYLCASSANGGAPEEQYFGPGTRLTVT.

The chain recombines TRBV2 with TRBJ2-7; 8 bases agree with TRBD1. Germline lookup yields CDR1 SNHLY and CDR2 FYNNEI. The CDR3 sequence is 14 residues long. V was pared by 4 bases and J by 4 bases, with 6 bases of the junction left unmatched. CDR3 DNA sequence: TGTGCCAGCAGTGCCCGACAGGGGTCGTACGAGCAGTACTTC. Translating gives CASSARQGSYEQYF.

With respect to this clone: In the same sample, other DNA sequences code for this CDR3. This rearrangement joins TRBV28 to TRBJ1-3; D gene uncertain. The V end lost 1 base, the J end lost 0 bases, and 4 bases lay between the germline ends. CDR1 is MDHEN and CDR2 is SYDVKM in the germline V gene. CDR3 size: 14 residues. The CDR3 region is CASSLFGSGNTIYF. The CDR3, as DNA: TGTGCCAGCAGTTTATTCGGCTCTGGAAACACCATATATTTT.

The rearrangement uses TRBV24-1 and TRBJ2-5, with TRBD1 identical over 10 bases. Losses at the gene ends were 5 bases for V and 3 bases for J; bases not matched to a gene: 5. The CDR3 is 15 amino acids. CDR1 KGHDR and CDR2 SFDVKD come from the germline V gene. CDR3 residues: CATSGSGTGEETQYF. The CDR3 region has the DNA TGTGCCACCAGTGGGTCCGGGACAGGGGAAGAGACCCAGTACTTC.

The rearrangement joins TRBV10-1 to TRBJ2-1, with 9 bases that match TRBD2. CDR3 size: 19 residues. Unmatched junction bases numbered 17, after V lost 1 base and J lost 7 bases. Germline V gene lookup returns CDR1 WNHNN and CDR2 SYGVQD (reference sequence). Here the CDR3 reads CASSEWASGTPVRKNEQFF. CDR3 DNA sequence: TGCGCCAGCAGTGAGTGGGCTAGCGGGACTCCCGTGAGGAAGAATGAGCAGTTCTTC.

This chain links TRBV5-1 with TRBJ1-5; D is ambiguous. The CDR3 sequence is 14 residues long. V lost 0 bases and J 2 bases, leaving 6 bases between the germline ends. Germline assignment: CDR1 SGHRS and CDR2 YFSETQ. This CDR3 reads CASSLGAGNQPQHF. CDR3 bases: TGCGCCAGCAGCTTGGGGGCAGGCAATCAGCCCCAGCATTTT.

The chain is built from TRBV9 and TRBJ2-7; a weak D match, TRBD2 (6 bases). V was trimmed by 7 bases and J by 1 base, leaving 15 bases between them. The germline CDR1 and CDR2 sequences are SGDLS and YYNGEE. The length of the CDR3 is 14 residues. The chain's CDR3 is CASSPGGESYEQYF. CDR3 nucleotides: TGTGCCAGCTCGCCCGGGGGTGAGTCCTACGAGCAGTACTTC.

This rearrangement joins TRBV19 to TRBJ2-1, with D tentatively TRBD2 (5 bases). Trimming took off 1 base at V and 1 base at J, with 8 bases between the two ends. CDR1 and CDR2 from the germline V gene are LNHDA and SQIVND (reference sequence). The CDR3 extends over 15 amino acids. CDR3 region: CASSIAGISYNEQFF. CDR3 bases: TGTGCCAGTAGTATAGCGGGAATTTCCTACAATGAGCAGTTCTTC.

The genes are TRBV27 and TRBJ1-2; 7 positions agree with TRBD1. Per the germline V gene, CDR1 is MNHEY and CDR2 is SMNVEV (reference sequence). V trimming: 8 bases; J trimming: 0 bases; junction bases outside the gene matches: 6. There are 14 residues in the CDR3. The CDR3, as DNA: TGTGCCAGCTGGGACAGCAATCCTAACTATGGCTACACCTTC. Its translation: CASWDSNPNYGYTF.